These 30 T cell receptor beta chains originate from one sample sequenced in a study of blood T cell repertoires in COVID-19. The data were produced by immunoSEQ multiplex PCR, yet TCRdb's version contains in-frame clones alone and is incomplete. The sample shows about 100,000 clones, roughly 80% of them seen only once. The source material was peripheral blood. These receptors all stem from a man aged 50 to 59 with active or convalescent COVID-19.

This chain joins TRBV15 and TRBJ1-2; possibly TRBD1 for D (6 bases). CDR1 and CDR2 from the germline V gene are LNHNV and YYDKDF (reference sequence). The ends were cut back, 9 bases at V and 2 bases at J, with 10 bases in the middle. This CDR3 spans 12 amino acids. As DNA, the CDR3 is TGTGCCACTGCCGGACAGAACTATGGCTACACCTTC. Protein sequence: CATAGQNYGYTF. The whole variable domain, filled in from reference TRBV15 and TRBJ1-2, reads DAMVIQNPRYQVTQFGKPVTLSCSQTLNHNVMYWYQQKSSQAPKLLFHYYDKDFNNEADTPDNFQSRRPNTSFCFLDIRSPGLGDTAMYLCATAGQNYGYTFGSGTRLTVV.

The genes are TRBV6-6 and TRBJ2-1, with TRBD1 matching 9 bases. Germline V lookup: CDR1 MNHNY, CDR2 SVGAGI (reference sequence). The CDR3 spans 14 residues. Trimming removed 6 bases from V and 2 bases from J; junction bases left unmatched: 2. CDR3 nucleotide sequence: TGTGCCAGCAGCGGGACAGGGCCCTACAATGAGCAGTTCTTC. As protein: CASSGTGPYNEQFF.

The chain has TRBV28 and TRBJ2-1, with a possible D match to TRBD2 (6 bases). V dropped 6 bases and J dropped 11 bases, with 23 bases sitting between them. CDR3 size: 15 residues. The germline gives CDR1 MDHEN, CDR2 SYDVKM. The DNA of the CDR3 is TGTGCCAGCAGCTCTCGGCTACCGGGGGTAAGGAAGCAGTTCTTC. Its translation: CASSSRLPGVRKQFF.

The V gene is TRBV5-1, the J gene TRBJ2-7; 9 nucleotides agree with TRBD2. The germline gives CDR1 SGHRS, CDR2 YFSETQ. CDR3 length: 15 amino acids. Trimming cost V 0 bases and J 6 bases; bases outside gene matches: 7. The CDR3 protein is CASSLEGLAGTEQYF. In nucleotides, the CDR3 is TGCGCCAGCAGCTTGGAGGGCCTAGCGGGGACCGAGCAGTACTTC.

The chain links TRBV10-3 to TRBJ1-5; 9 bases match TRBD1. Germline trimming cut 0 bases from V and 3 bases from J; bases unmatched to any gene: 3. The CDR3 is made up of 16 amino acids. Germline CDR1 and CDR2: ENHRY and SYGVKD. In DNA form, the CDR3 reads TGTGCCATCAGTGAGTCGGGGACAGGGAACAATCAGCCCCAGCATTTT. The encoded protein is CAISESGTGNNQPQHF.

The V gene is TRBV2, the J gene TRBJ2-7; TRBD2 matches 8 bases. Germline CDR1 and CDR2: SNHLY and FYNNEI. The CDR3 has 13 residues. Trimming removed 7 bases from V and 5 bases from J; junction bases left unmatched: 7. In DNA, the CDR3 is TGTGCCAGCAATTGGCAGCGGGAGAACGAGCAGTACTTC. Translating gives CASNWQRENEQYF.

V is TRBV3-1 (or the pseudogene TRBV3-2) and J is TRBJ2-2; possibly TRBD2 for D (6 bases). Trimming took 6 bases from V and 0 from J, leaving 11 bases between them. Germline assignment: CDR1 LGHDT and CDR2 YNNKEL (reference sequence). The CDR3 has 15 residues. The chain's CDR3 is CASRTGGANTGELFF. The CDR3 region has the DNA TGTGCCAGCAGAACGGGCGGGGCGAACACCGGGGAGCTGTTTTTT.

This clone was detected only once. The V call is TRBV11-2, the J call TRBJ2-1, with 9 positions matching TRBD2. The V gene end was trimmed by 5 bases and the J gene end by 7 bases; junction bases not matched to a gene: 12. The CDR3 is 16 residues long. Germline V gene lookup returns CDR1 SGHAT and CDR2 FQNNGV. The CDR3 DNA follows: TGTGCCAGCAGCCCTTACACCGGGACTAGCAGGAATGAGCAGTTCTTC. Protein product: CASSPYTGTSRNEQFF.

The rearrangement joins TRBV3-1 (or the pseudogene TRBV3-2) to TRBJ1-1; D might be TRBD1 (5 bases). Germline V gene data show CDR1 as LGHDT and CDR2 as YNNKEL (reference sequence). CDR3 length: 16 residues. V dropped 1 base and J dropped 5 bases, with 17 bases sitting between them. CDR3 DNA: TGTGCCAGCAGCCAAGGGGTTAGTTTGGGGGGTACTGAAGCTTTCTTT. It encodes CASSQGVSLGGTEAFF.

This rearrangement joins TRBV24-1 to TRBJ2-5, with 11 bases identical to TRBD1. V lost 3 bases and J lost 4; bases outside the gene matches: 12. Germline assignment: CDR1 KGHDR and CDR2 SFDVKD. This CDR3 region has 18 residues. CDR3 sequence: CATSDPIRDRGGGETQYF. The CDR3 DNA sequence: TGTGCCACCAGTGATCCGATCCGGGACAGGGGGGGAGGAGAGACCCAGTACTTC.

The V call is TRBV3-1 (or the pseudogene TRBV3-2), the J call TRBJ2-7, with D possibly TRBD2 on 7 matching bases. The CDR3 is 15 residues long. Trimming stripped 3 bases from V and 6 bases from J, with 18 bases between. Per germline, CDR1 LGHDT and CDR2 YNNKEL (reference sequence). The CDR3, as DNA: TGTGCCAGCAGCCAGGTAGGGGGACTATCATCCGAGCAGTACTTC. Translation: CASSQVGGLSSEQYF.

The chain uses TRBV2 and TRBJ1-4, with TRBD1 identical over 7 bases. Germline CDR1 and CDR2: SNHLY and FYNNEI. V lost 4 bases to trimming and J lost 1 base; unmatched junction nucleotides: 3. CDR3 length: 15 amino acids. In DNA, the CDR3 is TGTGCCAGCAGTGGAACAGGGGTAACTAATGAAAAACTGTTTTTT. Protein sequence: CASSGTGVTNEKLFF.

The rearrangement joins TRBV4-1 to TRBJ1-1; the D is unclear. Trimming cost V 2 bases and J 4 bases, with 8 bases left between them. CDR1 is MGHRA, CDR2 YSYEKL, per germline. CDR3 size: 13 residues. CDR3 bases: TGCGCCAGCAGCCAATGGAGTGGCACTGAAGCTTTCTTT. Its translation is CASSQWSGTEAFF.

The genes are TRBV2 and TRBJ2-2; no reliable D call. Germline lookup yields CDR1 SNHLY and CDR2 FYNNEI. The length of the CDR3 is 16 residues. The V end lost 4 bases, the J end lost 1 base, and 13 bases lay between the germline ends. The CDR3 nucleotides read TGTGCCAGCAGTGTGCAGCACAGTAAGAACACCGGGGAGCTGTTTTTT. Its translation is CASSVQHSKNTGELFF.

The table lists this clone with a few counts. V is TRBV6-5 and J is TRBJ2-7; the match to TRBD2 covers 9 bases. Trimming removed 6 bases from V and 6 bases from J; junction bases left unmatched: 9. CDR1 is MNHEY, CDR2 SVGAGI, per germline. There are 14 residues in the CDR3. CDR3 amino acids: CASSVSGSIFEQYF. The CDR3 nucleotides read TGTGCCAGCAGCGTTAGCGGGAGTATCTTCGAGCAGTACTTC.

This sequence joins TRBV2 and TRBJ1-2; D gene unclear. Germline V lookup: CDR1 SNHLY, CDR2 FYNNEI. Deletions cut 6 bases from V and 4 bases from J, with 6 bases between. This CDR3 is built from 11 residues. The CDR3 sequence: CASRPSYGYTF. The CDR3 nucleotides read TGTGCCAGCAGGCCCAGCTATGGCTACACCTTC. Filled out from reference TRBV2 and TRBJ1-2, the complete variable domain reads EPEVTQTPSHQVTQMGQEVILRCVPISNHLYFYWYRQILGQKVEFLVSFYNNEISEKSEIFDDQFSVERPDGSNFTLKIRSTKLEDSAMYFCASRPSYGYTFGSGTRLTVV.

As DNA, the CDR3 is TGTGCCAGCAGCCAAGCTGGGACAGCCGATTCACCCCTCCACTTT. Its protein product is CASSQAGTADSPLHF. The chain is built from TRBV3-1 (or the pseudogene TRBV3-2) and TRBJ1-6; 7 bases agree with TRBD1. In germline, CDR1 is LGHDT, CDR2 YNNKEL (reference sequence). With V trimmed by 1 base and J by 8 bases, 5 bases remained unmatched. CDR3 length: 15 residues.

The chain is built from TRBV9 and TRBJ1-2; weak D call: TRBD1 (5 bases). CDR1 and CDR2 from the germline V gene are SGDLS and YYNGEE. Trimming cost V 2 bases and J 1 base, with 6 bases left between them. This CDR3 contains 13 residues. CDR3 bases: TGTGCCAGCAGCGTCCAGGGTAACTATGGCTACACCTTC. Encoded protein: CASSVQGNYGYTF.

The genes are TRBV18 and TRBJ2-7, with 9 bases identical to TRBD1. Trimming took 3 bases from V and 4 from J; bases not matched to a gene: 10. The CDR3 consists of 16 residues. CDR1 is KGHSH, CDR2 LQKENI, per germline. CDR3 sequence (DNA): TGTGCCAGCTCACCGGGTCCCGGGACAGGGACTTACGAGCAGTACTTC. This gives the protein CASSPGPGTGTYEQYF.

The chain links TRBV7-2 to TRBJ2-5, with D possibly matching TRBD2 (5 bases). Germline V CDR1 and CDR2: SGHTA, FQGNSA. The V end lost 2 bases, the J end lost 1 base, and 8 bases lay between the germline ends. This CDR3 has 14 amino acids. In DNA form, the CDR3 reads TGTGCCAGCAGCTTATCGGACTTCCAAGAGACCCAGTACTTC. This codes for CASSLSDFQETQYF.

The chain joins TRBV28 to TRBJ2-1; D unclear. The CDR3 has 14 residues. Trimming removed 5 bases from V and 0 bases from J, with 8 bases in between. The germline V gene has CDR1 MDHEN and CDR2 SYDVKM. CDR3 bases: TGTGCCAGCAGTGAAGAGTACTCCTACAATGAGCAGTTCTTC. Translation gives CASSEEYSYNEQFF.

This sequence joins TRBV5-8 and TRBJ2-3; TRBD2 is a possible D gene (6 bases). V lost 2 bases to trimming and J lost 5 bases, with 15 bases between them. Germline CDR1 and CDR2: SGHTS and YDEGEE. The CDR3 is 15 amino acids. CDR3 sequence reads: CASSFRGSGRDTQYF. In DNA form, the CDR3 reads TGTGCCAGCAGCTTTCGGGGGTCCGGGAGAGATACGCAGTATTTT.

The chain combines TRBV15 with TRBJ2-3, with 8 bases aligning to TRBD2. In germline, CDR1 is LNHNV, CDR2 YYDKDF (reference sequence). This CDR3 comprises 13 residues. Unmatched junction bases numbered 2, after V lost 7 bases and J lost 2 bases. Here the CDR3 DNA reads TGTGCCACCACGGGGGGGAACACAGATACGCAGTATTTT. Translation gives CATTGGNTDTQYF.

The V and J genes are TRBV19 and TRBJ2-3; 7 nucleotides match TRBD1. Germline CDR1 and CDR2: LNHDA and SQIVND (reference sequence). The length of the CDR3 is 15 residues. Trimming at V came to 0 bases and at J to 1 base, leaving 1 base not matched to a gene. The CDR3 loop reads CASSIEGQRTDTQYF. The CDR3 nucleotides read TGTGCCAGTAGTATAGAGGGACAGCGCACAGATACGCAGTATTTT.

This rearrangement joins TRBV21-1 to TRBJ1-5. TRBV21-1 is marked as a pseudogene. This CDR3 has 16 amino acids. The CDR3, as DNA: TGTGCCAGCAGCAAAGAAGGGGGGGCGAGCAATCAGCCCCAGCATTTT. Its translation is CASSKEGGASNQPQHF.

This clone was detected a few times. The gene calls are TRBV7-2 and TRBJ1-5; D is possibly TRBD1 (6 bases). The germline CDR1 and CDR2 sequences are SGHTA and FQGNSA. V lost 2 bases, J lost 4 bases, and 9 bases lay in between. The CDR3 spans 14 residues. CDR3: CASSLNRANQPQHF. The CDR3 DNA reads TGTGCCAGCAGCTTAAACAGGGCTAATCAGCCCCAGCATTTT.

The chain joins TRBV20-1 to TRBJ2-5, with D tentatively TRBD2 (6 bases). Deletions cut 3 bases from V and 5 bases from J, with 10 bases between. The CDR3 covers 12 residues. Germline values: CDR1 DFQATT, CDR2 SNEGSKA (reference sequence). CDR3: CSASTSGETQYF. The CDR3 nucleotides are TGCAGTGCTAGTACCAGCGGGGAGACCCAGTACTTC.

The chain links TRBV7-6 to TRBJ2-7, with TRBD1 identical over 12 bases. The CDR3 extends over 15 amino acids. V lost 4 bases to trimming and J lost 5 bases; unmatched junction nucleotides: 6. From germline, CDR1 is SGHVS and CDR2 FNYEAQ. For the CDR3, the DNA is TGTGCCAGCAGCTACCCGGGACAGGGGGCTAACGAGCAGTACTTC. Protein sequence: CASSYPGQGANEQYF.

The V and J genes are TRBV5-1 and TRBJ2-7; 11 nucleotides line up with TRBD2. Germline CDR1 reads SGHRS; CDR2 reads YFSETQ. The CDR3 is 15 residues long. V lost 5 bases to trimming and J lost 2 bases; unmatched junction nucleotides: 6. In DNA, the CDR3 is TGCGCCAGCAGTATACTAGCGGGAGTACCCTACGAGCAGTACTTC. The encoded protein is CASSILAGVPYEQYF. The whole variable domain, filled in from reference TRBV5-1 and TRBJ2-7, reads KAGVTQTPRYLIKTRGQQVTLSCSPISGHRSVSWYQQTPGQGLQFLFEYFSETQRNKGNFPGRFSGRQFSNSRSEMNVSTLELGDSALYLCASSILAGVPYEQYFGPGTRLTVT.

V usage is TRBV11-2 and J usage is TRBJ2-1; 8 bases are shared with TRBD1. Germline trimming cut 0 bases from V and 6 bases from J; bases unmatched to any gene: 7. This CDR3 has 16 residues. Germline V CDR1 and CDR2: SGHAT, FQNNGV. CDR3 coding DNA: TGTGCCAGCAGCTTAGATCTAGGGACAGGAAGCAATGAGCAGTTCTTC. Translated, it gives CASSLDLGTGSNEQFF.